The text below deals with one T cell receptor (beta chain). Its recognized antigen is unknown. No clone much larger than this one lies a single base away; base qualities are absent. These data originate in a study of cytomegalovirus exposure and HLA in healthy donors (dated by TCRdb to the late 2010s). With regard to the full study: In an earlier analysis of approximately 640 of the donors, about 270 Gb of sequence data and about 110 million unique TCR beta sequences from 150 million to 200 million T cells were reported. All discovery cohort repertoires had been generated using a single sequencing platform. Among some 400 genotyped donors of the cohort, an average of around 220,000 unique TCR beta nucleotide sequences was sequenced per donor, of which about 19% were non-productive. The genetic ancestry cluster associated with self-reported Caucasian donors included about 81% of the 398 genotyped donors. To decide whether each TCR beta V gene segment behaved as functional or pseudogenic, an earlier analysis of nearly 600 of the donors relied on high-throughput TCR beta sequencing. HLA typing covered class I and class II loci at four-digit resolution. Typing coverage differed by locus: A, B, C, DRB1 and DQB1 were typed in about 629-640 donors, DQA1 in about 510, DPA1 in around 580, and DPB1 in around 490. The study aimed to test whether cataloging public T cell receptors could reveal signatures of past pathogen exposure. An early release that covered more than 550 HLA-typed donors contained approximately 300 gigabases of sequencing data and around 80 million unique TCR sequences. Along with the approximately 650-subject first cohort, a separate validation cohort of over a hundred different subjects was used. The study profiled the T cell repertoires of fewer than 850 subjects by immunosequencing and related them to cytomegalovirus serostatus. Because of strong linkage in the cohort, roughly five DR-DQ haplotypes were treated as single units for association and clustering. A later analysis re-examined previously published TCR beta repertoires from over 500 donors and added high-resolution HLA genotyping to investigate patterns of TCR occurrence. In the later analysis, no new phenotypic data were used to find candidate immune exposures; instead, reliance was placed on TCR beta sequences and their occurrence across donors. Donor age, sex, ethnicity and CMV serostatus were compiled together with the repertoire data. A later genetic analysis took genome-wide SNP genotypes for about 55% of the 666 donors and used that subset as a discovery cohort. The study combined high-throughput TCR immunosequencing, statistical association of individual TCRs with disease status, and machine learning to predict cytomegalovirus infection status. The paper's findings and limits, for the study overall: In a later analysis, TCR association rates were found to vary across HLA loci, with the most associated TCRs seen for DRB1 alleles and the fewest for HLA-C alleles. A later analysis associated roughly 17,000 TCR beta sequences with specific HLA alleles at a false discovery rate of 0.05. Most TCR sequences were observed very rarely across donors, whereas some public TCRs were present in many individuals. About 17 rarely observed V segments, including chromosome 9 orphons, were excluded from the earlier analysis of approximately 600 of the donors because counts were too low. In a later analysis, HLA-associated TCR beta chains showed more clonal expansion and lower generation probabilities than non-associated chains that were equally common. An earlier analysis of some 560 of the donors showed that most TCR beta V segments appeared in productive rearrangements either about 87% or about 30% of the time, which broadly matched IMGT annotations. In a later genetic analysis, fewer N-insertions in productive TCRs were reported among donors in an Asian-associated ancestry cluster than the roughly 700-donor mean. A later genetic analysis associated a missense DCLRE1C variant with V-gene and J-gene trimming of TCR beta chains, and an independent cohort replicated the association. Because HLA typing was missing for some donors at each locus, association tests included only the typed subset. Linkage disequilibrium might explain the correlated functional status among segregating V segments, but an unknown experimental factor could not be excluded. Cytomegalovirus status was reported to be diagnosed by the classifier with high specificity and sensitivity in both the original and validation cohorts. A further reported finding was that TCR beta sequences accurately predicted the HLA-A and HLA-B alleles for most subjects in the first cohort. A cluster of highly shared sequence variants was judged likely to be a technical artifact of the sequencing pipeline. Some IMGT-functional V segments, including TRBV6-2 and TRBV6-3, could not be told apart with the 87-base-pair reads, so those segments were excluded. According to a later analysis, parvovirus B19, influenza, CMV and Epstein-Barr virus appeared linked to several top co-occurrence clusters. The presence/absence analyses assumed that sequencing depth was roughly uniform across donors, and that assumption may not be true. For the cohort, immune exposure information was limited to CMV serostatus. In a later analysis, most CMV-associated TCR beta chains were found to appear HLA-restricted, with HLA associations seemingly driven largely by CMV exposure. In this cohort, only TCR beta chains were sequenced, and detectable features were limited by the absence of alpha or paired-chain data. The study gave a list of over 150 TCR beta chains associated with cytomegalovirus. Strong co-occurrence of HLA alleles, especially DR and DQ, made assigning TCR associations to individual alleles difficult. According to the authors, the approach could potentially be generalized to other disease states and immunological phenotypes. Three of the identified cytomegalovirus-associated TCR beta chains were confirmed in vitro to be specific for cytomegalovirus antigens.

The CDR3 numbers 16 residues from cysteine through phenylalanine. Only the CDR3 region is kept as DNA, spanning 48 bases read in frame from base 1. Between the V and J ends, shortened by 0 bases and 1 base respectively, the junction contains 10 bases. CDR1 and CDR2 are read off the germline V gene as SGHRS and YFSETQ. The cohort consisted of 600 to 750 healthy bone marrow donors. At the time of sampling, all cohort members were nominally healthy, though unrecorded immune exposures were likely present. The donor tested CMV seropositive, placing the donor among the roughly 300 seropositive members of the cohort. Every donor gave a peripheral blood sample, and the peripheral blood mononuclear cells from that sample were used for TCR beta sequencing. The Qiagen DNeasy Blood Extraction Kit was used to extract genomic DNA from the blood cell samples. Libraries were prepared through the immunoSEQ multiplex PCR assay. A mixture of 60 forward primers for TCR Vbeta segments and 13 reverse primers for TCR Jbeta segments was used in the multiplex PCR. A multiplex PCR assay on genomic DNA amplified the CDR3 region of rearranged TCR beta genes. The Illumina HiSeq System was used to sequence the amplified TCR beta libraries as 87-base-pair reads. As for the authors' bioinformatics: Across the roughly 600 repertoires, a later analysis counted 80 million or so unique TCR beta chains, 9 million to 14 million of which were shared by at least two donors. Raw reads were error-corrected and collapsed into unique sequences with a nearest-neighbor algorithm that merged closely related sequences to remove PCR and sequencing errors. To assign V, D and J gene segments, CDR3 sequences were aligned to IMGT reference sequences. For a sequence to be retained, at least a six-nucleotide match to both a V gene segment and a J gene segment was required. A rearrangement was called productive if the CDR3 had no stop codons and remained in frame with V and J, and every other rearrangement was called non-productive. CDR3 was defined by IMGT convention, running from the second conserved V-encoded cysteine to the conserved J-encoded phenylalanine. Sequences without an unambiguous match to a single V gene segment were excluded from the earlier analysis of about 600 of the donors. An earlier analysis of about 590 of the donors classified V segments as functional when productive rearrangements were above 56.7% and as segregating when the standard deviation between donors was above 5%. A statistical classification framework was built for diagnosing cytomegalovirus status from the catalog of TCR beta chain sequences. V and J gene assignment, in a later analysis, came from comparing TCR nucleotide sequences with IMGT/GENE-DB human TR gene sequences. A later analysis assigned CDR3 sequences and most-parsimonious VDJ recombination scenarios with the TCRdist pipeline. In a later analysis, each TCR beta chain was defined by its CDR3 amino acid sequence together with its V-gene family, and reads without a unique V-gene family were excluded. As a way to deal with suspected cross-contamination and a sequencing artifact, a later analysis dropped 640 or so nucleotide sequences that were highly shared and had low generation probability. For each public chain, a later analysis derived a clonal expansion index from normalized ranks of inferred template counts within each repertoire. Generation probabilities in a later analysis came from a VDJ recombination model fitted to out-of-frame rearrangements, and those results were checked against IGoR. In a later analysis, hypergeometric tests were used to score TCR-TCR, TCR-HLA and TCR-CMV co-occurrence, with a repertoire-size bias correction applied to TCR pairs. False discovery rates were estimated in a later analysis by permuting HLA or CMV assignments 20 times. A later analysis grouped co-occurring TCRs with DBSCAN, adding TCRdist sequence similarity when clustering within HLA-allele-positive subsets. Repertoires with fewer than 30,000 or more than 120,000 public chains, plus five repertoires with anomalous nucleotide sharing, were excluded from co-occurrence clustering. Here the immuneACCESS table is served through TCRdb, limited to in-frame sequences with V and J called. Missing clones are a known gap in these copies; in checked studies unresolved V genes cover under half, and the rest lacks a known reason. The V and J calls and the clone size are those of that table, but D and trimming were determined from the DNA. Recorded for this sample are 110,000 to 150,000 clones; roughly 80% of them occurred a single time. Jointly, the top ten make up about 4.1% of the sample.

Material for sequencing was PBMCs. The sequence derives from a woman aged 40 to 49 in good health and CMV-seropositive. The sequence is built from TRBV5-1 and TRBJ2-2; TRBD1 is a weak D gene call, 6 bases matching. DNA sequence: TGCGCCAGCAGCTTGGATTGGGGGCTGAACACCGGGGAGCTGTTTTTT. Its protein product is CASSLDWGLNTGELFF.